The 10 T cell receptor beta chains given below trace back to one sample, sequenced in a study of T cells in Graves' hyperthyroidism and ophthalmopathy. From RNA transcripts, TCR beta CDR3 regions were amplified. The TCR CDR3 was amplified in a first-round RT-PCR using the HTBI primer set. Using its own MiXCR run on the multiplex PCR reads, TCRdb lists one record per CDR3 protein. There are under 750,000 distinct CDR3 sequences in the sample; 18% occur only once, and over 15% lies in the top ten. The sequencing sample was made of blood. The receptors come from a woman between 50 and 59 years old with Graves' hyperthyroidism that later progressed to Graves' ophthalmopathy.

This clonotype has a handful of counts. The V call is TRBV10-3, the J call TRBJ2-5; 7 positions agree with TRBD1. The V gene end was trimmed by 10 bases and the J gene end by 4 bases; junction bases not matched to a gene: 9. This CDR3 is 13 amino acids long. Germline-derived CDR1 and CDR2 are ENHRY and SYGVKD. The CDR3 nucleotides are TGTGCCACCCTGTCCGACAGGGCAGAGACCCAGTACTTC. Its protein product is CATLSDRAETQYF.

The sample holds many counts of this clonotype. The V call is TRBV2, the J call TRBJ2-1, with 8 bases aligning to TRBD1. Germline trimming cut 8 bases from V and 5 bases from J; bases unmatched to any gene: 14. Germline V gene lookup returns CDR1 SNHLY and CDR2 FYNNEI. The CDR3 covers 16 residues. The CDR3: CASHVVRPGGNNEQFF. CDR3 DNA: TGTGCCAGCCATGTTGTCCGACCAGGGGGCAACAATGAGCAGTTCTTC.

This clonotype was detected ten times or more. This sequence joins TRBV5-1 and TRBJ2-1; D possibly corresponds to TRBD2 (6 bases). V lost 0 bases and J 3 bases, leaving 16 bases between the germline ends. Germline V lookup: CDR1 SGHRS, CDR2 YFSETQ. The CDR3 runs to 17 residues. CDR3 in amino acids: CASSLAGGDGIYNEQFF. The CDR3 region has the DNA TGCGCCAGCAGCTTGGCCGGAGGGGACGGAATCTACAATGAGCAGTTCTTC.

This clonotype was detected many times. This chain links TRBV9 with TRBJ1-2; the D is unclear. Germline-derived CDR1 and CDR2 are SGDLS and YYNGEE. The CDR3 has 15 amino acids. V lost 3 bases and J lost 0, with 12 bases in between. CDR3 loop: CASSGHGLANYGYTF. Written as DNA, the CDR3 is TGTGCCAGCAGCGGACACGGGTTGGCTAACTATGGCTACACCTTC. Based on the CDR3 plus reference TRBV9 and TRBJ1-2, the full variable domain is DSGVTQTPKHLITATGQRVTLRCSPRSGDLSVYWYQQSLDQGLQFLIQYYNGEERAKGNILERFSAQQFPDLHSELNLSSLELGDSALYFCASSGHGLANYGYTFGSGTRLTVV.

The V call is TRBV15, the J call TRBJ1-5; D ambiguous. The CDR3 is made up of 12 amino acids. With 0 bases removed from V and 4 bases from J, the gap between germline ends came to 1 base. Germline CDR1 reads LNHNV; CDR2 reads YYDKDF (reference sequence). CDR3 amino acids: CATSRENQPQHF. In nucleotides, the CDR3 is TGTGCCACCAGCAGAGAGAATCAGCCCCAGCATTTT.

This clonotype was counted a single time. One base away lies a much larger clone, so this may be a sequencing read error. This chain links TRBV24-1 with TRBJ2-5, with D unclear. The CDR3 contains 12 residues. From germline, CDR1 is KGHDR and CDR2 SFDVKD. CDR3 protein: CATSDFGETQHF. The CDR3 DNA sequence: TGTGCCACCAGTGATTTCGGCGAGACCCAGCACTTC.

This clonotype was observed a few times. This chain connects TRBV20-1 to TRBJ1-5; D not resolved. This CDR3 has 15 residues. The germline V and J ends were trimmed by 0 bases and 6 bases, with 15 bases remaining between them. The germline V gene has CDR1 DFQATT and CDR2 SNEGSKA (reference sequence). CDR3 sequence (DNA): TGCAGTGCTAGAGATCCTCGCCGGGAGATTCAGCCCCAGCATTTT. Amino acid sequence: CSARDPRREIQPQHF.

This clonotype appeared many times. The gene calls are TRBV2 and TRBJ2-3; perhaps TRBD2 as D (7 bases). The V end lost 1 base, the J end lost 5 bases, and 19 bases lay between the germline ends. Germline-derived CDR1 and CDR2 are SNHLY and FYNNEI. The CDR3 contains 17 residues. The CDR3 spells CASSEEMGGGRGDTQYF. Here the CDR3 DNA reads TGTGCCAGCAGTGAAGAGATGGGGGGGGGCCGTGGAGATACGCAGTATTTT.

In this sample, this clonotype turned up many times. The gene calls are TRBV18 and TRBJ1-6; no firm D call. V was pared by 4 bases and J by 0 bases, with 4 bases between. The germline V gene has CDR1 KGHSH and CDR2 LQKENI. The CDR3 spans 14 residues. CDR3 loop: CASSRSSYNSPLHF. DNA for the CDR3: TGTGCCAGCTCACGGAGCTCCTATAATTCACCCCTCCACTTT.

This clonotype was found many times. The chain carries TRBV20-1 and TRBJ1-5; D perhaps matches TRBD1 (5 bases). The CDR3 covers 14 residues. Germline-derived CDR1 and CDR2 are DFQATT and SNEGSKA (reference sequence). Trimming removed 6 bases at V and 5 bases at J, with 17 bases between. This CDR3 reads CSASGQGDYQPQHF. The CDR3 DNA sequence: TGCAGTGCGTCCGGGCAGGGTGATTATCAGCCCCAGCATTTT.